Below, 10 T cell receptor beta chains from the same sample are listed, as sequenced in a study of blood T cells in healthy people across ages. For the second PCR, which ran for roughly 6 to 12 cycles, a sample-barcoded 5' primer and a J-beta primer mix were used. TCRdb re-called the 5' RACE reads through MiXCR, storing one row per CDR3 protein. The table includes around 1,000,000 distinct CDR3 sequences, under 30% detected once. These data also featured in a second study, about T cells of mothers and their children.

The sample taken for sequencing was blood. These receptors were obtained from a girl aged 2-15 years in good health.

The V and J genes are TRBV7-9 and TRBJ2-3; 8 positions match TRBD1. Germline V gene sequence: CDR1 SEHNR, CDR2 FQNEAQ (reference sequence). This CDR3 region has 15 residues. V lost 3 bases to trimming and J lost 6 bases; unmatched junction nucleotides: 8. The CDR3 nucleotides read TGTGCCAGCAGCTTCGTGGACAGGGATATGGATACGCAGTATTTT. It yields the protein CASSFVDRDMDTQYF.

As to this clonotype: Mismatch with germline at one junction end may stem from a read error. This chain connects TRBV12-3 or TRBV12-4 to TRBJ1-5; D unresolved. There are 15 residues in the CDR3. The CDR3 DNA follows: TGTACCAGCAGTTTAGCGCTAGGAGGAAATCAGCCCCAGCATTTT. It encodes CTSSLALGGNQPQHF.

This clonotype was counted a few times. This chain connects TRBV29-1 to TRBJ2-1, with a weak D call TRBD1 (5 bases). This CDR3 region has 17 residues. The ends were cut back, 7 bases at V and 7 bases at J, with 29 bases in the middle. Germline assignment: CDR1 SQVTM and CDR2 ANQGSEA. CDR3 DNA sequence: TGCAGCGCATCAAAGAGTCCCCCAGGCCCGAAGGGGAATGAGCAGTTCTTC. This encodes CSASKSPPGPKGNEQFF.

The chain joins TRBV11-1 to TRBJ2-3; D not certain. Trimming stripped 3 bases from V and 3 bases from J, with 10 bases between. The CDR3 is made up of 14 amino acids. Germline assignment: CDR1 SGHAT and CDR2 FQDESV (reference sequence). CDR3 residues: CASSLAAKTDTQYF. The CDR3 region has the DNA TGTGCCAGCAGCTTGGCGGCTAAGACAGATACGCAGTATTTT. Filled out from reference TRBV11-1 and TRBJ2-3, the complete variable domain reads EAEVAQSPRYKITEKSQAVAFWCDPISGHATLYWYRQILGQGPELLVQFQDESVVDDSQLPKDRFSAERLKGVDSTLKIQPAELGDSAMYLCASSLAAKTDTQYFGPGTRLTVL.

In its sample, this clonotype was seen a few times. The rearrangement uses TRBV4-1 and TRBJ2-7; D ambiguous. This CDR3 has 17 amino acids. Germline CDR1 is MGHRA and CDR2 is YSYEKL. The V gene lost 0 bases and the J gene lost 4 bases, with 19 bases spanning the gap. The chain's CDR3 is CASSQERPNGLPYEQYF. Written as DNA, the CDR3 is TGCGCCAGCAGCCAAGAGAGGCCAAATGGCCTTCCATACGAGCAGTACTTC.

The genes are TRBV7-6 and TRBJ1-2; the match to TRBD1 covers 8 bases. Per germline, CDR1 SGHVS and CDR2 FNYEAQ. The ends lost 1 base at V and 6 bases at J; junction bases unmatched: 4. This CDR3 contains 14 residues. The CDR3 is CASSLDPGGHGYTF. In nucleotides, the CDR3 is TGTGCCAGCAGCTTAGACCCAGGGGGCCATGGCTACACCTTC.

This clonotype has only a few counts. The chain joins TRBV28 to TRBJ2-5; D assignment may be TRBD1 or TRBD2 (5 bases each). The J call may be mistaken, given a closer DNA end match to TRBJ2-7. The germline gives CDR1 MDHEN, CDR2 SYDVKM. The CDR3 consists of 15 residues. DNA for the CDR3: TGTGCCAGCAGCTCCGGGACGATTAGCTCCTACGAGCAGTACTTC. Translated, it gives CASSSGTISSYEQYF.

The chain is built from TRBV4-3 and TRBJ2-4, with D possibly called TRBD1 or TRBD2 (6 bases each). CDR3 size: 21 residues. Germline V lookup: CDR1 LGHNA, CDR2 YSLEER. Trimming took 0 bases from V and 0 from J, leaving 24 bases between them. The CDR3 reads CASSQDLGTGANLIAKNIQYF. CDR3 DNA sequence: TGCGCCAGCAGCCAAGATTTAGGGACGGGGGCCAACCTCATAGCCAAAAACATTCAGTACTTC.

V is TRBV29-1 and J is TRBJ2-5, with TRBD2 as a possible D gene (6 bases). This CDR3 contains 12 residues. V lost 5 bases and J lost 2, with 9 bases in between. From germline, CDR1 is SQVTM and CDR2 ANQGSEA. The CDR3 coding sequence is TGCAGCGTTATGGAGGGACAAGAGACCCAGTACTTC. Encoded protein: CSVMEGQETQYF.

This chain uses TRBV3-1 with TRBJ2-1; D not certain. Looked up from germline, CDR1 is LGHDT and CDR2 is YNNKEL (reference sequence). V was shortened by 1 base and J by 8 bases, with 9 bases between the two germline ends. CDR3 length: 13 amino acids. CDR3 in DNA: TGTGCCAGCAGCCAAGGGTCCCTCGATGAGCAGTTCTTC. Protein: CASSQGSLDEQFF.